The 19 T cell receptor beta chains below all came from one sample that was sequenced in a study of blood T cells in healthy people across ages. A second about 7 to 11 cycle PCR used barcoded and J-beta primers. TCRdb reanalysed the 5' RACE reads using MiXCR and keeps one entry per CDR3 protein. The table includes approximately 960,000 distinct CDR3 sequences, roughly 29% detected once. This same sample was also taken into another study, of T cells of mothers and their children.

Sequencing was done on a sample of blood. The receptors derive from a woman between 40 and 50 years old in good health.

Notes on this clonotype: This could be a read error, since a much larger clone is one nucleotide away. This chain uses TRBV12-3 or TRBV12-4 with TRBJ1-2, with D possibly matching TRBD1 (6 bases). V was pared by 10 bases and J by 6 bases, with 21 bases between. The CDR3 is made up of 14 amino acids. The CDR3 sequence: CATAWNRDLNGYTF. The DNA of the CDR3 is TGTGCCACCGCGTGGAACAGGGACTTGAATGGCTACACCTTC.

As for this clonotype: This may stem from a read error, because a much larger clone lies one nucleotide away. The chain carries TRBV7-8 and TRBJ2-6; 7 bases agree with TRBD1. CDR1 is SGHVS, CDR2 FQNEAQ, per germline. The CDR3 spans 16 residues. The CDR3, as DNA: TGTGCCAGCACGACAGGGACCCTCTCTGGGGCCAACGTCCCGACTTTC. Residues: CASTTGTLSGANVPTF.

As regards this clonotype: Just one base apart from a much larger clone, this may be a read error. The chain carries TRBV20-1 and TRBJ2-1, with D maybe TRBD2 (6 bases). In germline, CDR1 is DFQATT, CDR2 SNEGSKA (reference sequence). The CDR3 is 15 amino acids. This CDR3 reads CSALEAGWSGNEQVF. In DNA form, the CDR3 reads TGCAGTGCTCTGGAGGCGGGGTGGTCTGGCAATGAGCAGGTCTTC.

The chain has TRBV5-1 and TRBJ1-3; 10 bases line up with TRBD1. With V trimmed by 4 bases and J by 2 bases, 6 bases remained unmatched. This CDR3 has 16 amino acids. From germline, CDR1 is SGHRS and CDR2 YFSETQ. This CDR3 reads CASSPGQGEAGNTIYF. The CDR3 DNA sequence: TGCGCCAGCAGCCCCGGACAGGGGGAGGCTGGAAACACCATATATTTT.

J is TRBJ2-7 and V is TRBV12-3 or TRBV12-4; maybe TRBD2 (7 bases). This CDR3 region has 16 residues. The V end was cut by 3 bases, the J end by 3 bases, with 18 bases between. CDR3 in DNA: TGTGCCAGCAGTTTGAGGCGGTGGGGGGGCTACTACGAGCAGTACTTC. This encodes CASSLRRWGGYYEQYF.

This clonotype was seen repeatedly, ten times or more. The V and J genes are TRBV29-1 and TRBJ2-5; D is uncertain. Germline V gives CDR1 SQVTM, CDR2 ANQGSEA. V shed 7 bases and J shed 4 bases, with 7 bases lying between them. This CDR3 contains 10 residues. CDR3 sequence (DNA): TGCAGCGGCCTTACAGAGACCCAGTACTTC. Translation: CSGLTETQYF.

This clonotype was counted ten times or more. The chain combines TRBV29-1 with TRBJ2-6; D call uncertain. Looked up from germline, CDR1 is SQVTM and CDR2 is ANQGSEA. V was clipped by 2 bases and J by 0 bases, with 8 bases between them. This CDR3 spans 15 amino acids. CDR3 region: CSVEFADSGANVLTF. The CDR3 DNA is TGCAGCGTTGAATTTGCGGACTCTGGGGCCAACGTCCTGACTTTC.

This clonotype came up a few times. A read error may explain this, as a much larger clone is one base away. The chain is built from TRBV25-1 and TRBJ2-5, with D possibly matching TRBD1 (6 bases). V shed 6 bases and J shed 4 bases, with 15 bases lying between them. Germline CDR1 reads MGHDK; CDR2 reads SYGVNS. The CDR3 totals 14 residues. The chain's CDR3 is CASSGQGRRETQYF. As DNA, the CDR3 is TGTGCCAGCAGCGGGCAGGGGAGAAGAGAGACCCAGTACTTC.

The chain couples TRBV3-1 to TRBJ1-1, with D unclear. The CDR3 runs to 13 residues. CDR1 is LGHDT, CDR2 YNNKEL, per germline (reference sequence). Trimming cost V 4 bases and J 4 bases, with 10 bases left between them. The CDR3 region has the DNA TGTGCCAGCAGCCCCGATCGTACCACTGAAGCTTTCTTT. It is translated as CASSPDRTTEAFF.

In this sample, this clonotype turned up many times. The CDR3: CASSLSPKNIQYF. In DNA form, the CDR3 reads TGTGCCAGCAGTTTATCACCCAAAAACATTCAGTACTTC. The V call is TRBV27, the J call TRBJ2-4; D remains unclear. The V end lost 0 bases, the J end lost 2 bases, and 2 bases lay between the germline ends. CDR1 and CDR2 from the germline V gene are MNHEY and SMNVEV (reference sequence). This CDR3 is 13 amino acids long.

This clonotype was recorded many times. The chain joins TRBV7-9 to TRBJ1-4, with 7 positions matching TRBD1. Germline V lookup: CDR1 SEHNR, CDR2 FQNEAQ (reference sequence). CDR3 length: 14 residues. V dropped 2 bases and J dropped 7; count of bases not matched to a gene: 4. CDR3 bases: TGTGCCAGCAGCTTACGGCAGGGGGGTGAAAAACTGTTTTTT. It yields the protein CASSLRQGGEKLFF.

This sequence joins TRBV7-2 and TRBJ2-3; D perhaps matches TRBD2 (5 bases). The CDR3 is made up of 13 amino acids. The V gene lost 5 bases and the J gene lost 7 bases, with 13 bases spanning the gap. The germline V gene has CDR1 SGHTA and CDR2 FQGNSA. The DNA for the CDR3 is TGTGCCAGCAGCCTAGTTTACGGGAATACGCAGTATTTT. It is translated as CASSLVYGNTQYF. Complete variable domain (other parts from reference TRBV7-2 and TRBJ2-3): GAGVSQSPSNKVTEKGKDVELRCDPISGHTALYWYRQSLGQGLEFLIYFQGNSAPDKSGLPSDRFSAERTGGSVSTLTIQRTQQEDSAVYLCASSLVYGNTQYFGPGTRLTVL.

In this sample, this clonotype turned up a few times. A read error is possible here, since a much larger clone lies one base away. The CDR3: CSVDDRSYSSGANVRTF. CDR3 in DNA: TGCAGCGTTGATGACAGGTCCTATTCCTCTGGGGCCAACGTCCGGACTTTC. The gene calls are TRBV29-1 and TRBJ2-6; weak D call: TRBD1 (6 bases). The germline gives CDR1 SQVTM, CDR2 ANQGSEA. The CDR3 is 17 residues long.

The chain combines TRBV20-1 with TRBJ1-5, with 7 nucleotides matching TRBD1. The CDR3 totals 15 residues. The V and J ends lost 1 base and 4 bases, in that order; junction bases with no gene match: 7. CDR1 is DFQATT, CDR2 SNEGSKA, per germline (reference sequence). For the CDR3, the DNA is TGCAGTGCTAGAGCACAGGGGACTGCAAATCAGCCCCAGCATTTT. Residues: CSARAQGTANQPQHF.

This clonotype was seen more than once but under ten times. DNA of the CDR3: TGTGCCAGCAGTGAATTGGGATTCAATATGAACACTGAAGCTTTCTTT. Translated: CASSELGFNMNTEAFF. This chain connects TRBV2 to TRBJ1-1; D uncertain. V lost 2 bases and J lost 0, with 13 bases in between. This CDR3 spans 16 amino acids. The germline CDR1 and CDR2 sequences are SNHLY and FYNNEI.

The CDR3 loop is CASSLPGTVLYYGYTF. The CDR3 bases are TGTGCCAGCAGTTTACCCGGGACAGTCCTGTACTATGGCTACACCTTC. This chain links TRBV28 with TRBJ1-2; 7 bases agree with TRBD1. Germline V CDR1 and CDR2: MDHEN, SYDVKM. V shed 2 bases, J shed 3 bases, and the junction held 9 bases outside the gene matches. The CDR3 has 16 amino acids.

A remark on this clonotype: This sequence may be a read error, since a much larger clone differs from it by one base. V is TRBV15 and J is TRBJ1-2; 7 bases fit TRBD1. The CDR3 loop spans 14 amino acids. The germline CDR1 and CDR2 sequences are LNHNV and YYDKDF (reference sequence). The CDR3 is CATSRVDRSEGCTF. CDR3 coding DNA: TGTGCCACCAGCAGAGTGGACAGGTCAGAGGGCTGCACCTTC.

J is TRBJ1-1 and V is TRBV28; 7 bases fit TRBD1. V lost 1 base to trimming and J lost 11 bases; unmatched junction nucleotides: 7. The CDR3 consists of 13 residues. The V gene's germline CDR1 is MDHEN and CDR2 SYDVKM. The chain's CDR3 is CASSLSRGLWAFF. CDR3 bases: TGTGCCAGCAGTTTATCGAGGGGGCTGTGGGCTTTCTTT.

The sample holds a few counts of this clonotype. The genes are TRBV7-3 and TRBJ1-2, with D tentatively TRBD1 (5 bases). The CDR3 runs to 14 residues. Germline assignment: CDR1 SGHTA and CDR2 FQGTGA. V lost 5 bases, J lost 3 bases, and 13 bases lay in between. This chain's CDR3 is CASSRDGTDYGYTF. In DNA form, the CDR3 reads TGTGCCAGCAGCCGGGACGGGACGGACTATGGCTACACCTTC.